This T cell receptor (beta chain) derives from a study of tumor-infiltrating lymphocytes in glioblastoma multiforme. Three nested ARM-PCR rounds with V-beta and C-beta primers built TCRB libraries. These TCRB libraries lack any described unique molecular identifiers. In TCRdb, the multiplex PCR reads were re-called with MiXCR into one record per CDR3 protein. The sample has fewer than 25,000 distinct CDR3 sequences, 60% to 80% seen once. A word on this clonotype: Its antigen is not identified. One end of the junction varies from germline; a read error may be responsible.

The CDR3 is made up of 15 amino acids. Germline CDR1 SGHAT, CDR2 FQNNGV. Study observations and caveats: The TCR and somatic mutation analysis included just one glioblastoma patient. Detected clone frequencies may not reflect cell counts, being RNA-based.

This receptor was identified in a male donor with glioblastoma. Sequencing was done on a sample of peripheral blood. V usage is TRBV11-2 and J usage is TRBJ2-1; 7 bases align to TRBD2. CDR3 loop: CGSSFPTGGNERQFF. The CDR3 DNA reads TGTGGCAGCAGCTTCCCAACGGGAGGAAATGAGCGGCAGTTCTTC.